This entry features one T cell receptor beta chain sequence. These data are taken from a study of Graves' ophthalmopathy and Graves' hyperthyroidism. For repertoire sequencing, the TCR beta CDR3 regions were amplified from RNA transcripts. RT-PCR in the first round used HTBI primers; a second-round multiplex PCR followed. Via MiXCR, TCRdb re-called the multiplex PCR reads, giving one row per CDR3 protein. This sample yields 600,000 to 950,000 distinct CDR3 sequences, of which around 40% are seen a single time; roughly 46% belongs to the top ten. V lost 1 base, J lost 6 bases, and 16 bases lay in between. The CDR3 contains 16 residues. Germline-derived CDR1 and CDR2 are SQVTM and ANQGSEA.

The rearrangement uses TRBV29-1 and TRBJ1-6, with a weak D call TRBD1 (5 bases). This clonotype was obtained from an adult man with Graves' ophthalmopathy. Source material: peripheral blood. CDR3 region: CSVEVLRGGGNSPLHF. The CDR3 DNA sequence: TGCAGCGTTGAAGTTCTCCGGGGCGGCGGTAATTCACCCCTCCACTTT.